The present T cell receptor (beta chain) was sequenced within a study of T-cell reconstitution after alpha-beta-depleted transplantation in children. For TCRbeta, the library was prepared with unique molecular identifiers. TCRdb reanalysed the PCR reads using MiXCR and keeps one entry per CDR3 protein. The sample lists hundreds of thousands of distinct CDR3 sequences, approximately 12% occurring once. Findings of the study overall: Several hundred expanded graft clones reportedly supplied alpha-beta T cells about two months after transplant. T-cell numbers and diversity, one year after transplant, stemmed largely from T cells that were newly produced. Diversity of TCRbeta at day 60 was high in some patients, arising from surviving recipient T cells and thymic progenitors.

The V gene's germline CDR1 is KGHDR and CDR2 SFDVKD. The V and J ends lost 2 bases and 3 bases, in that order; junction bases with no gene match: 6. The CDR3 spans 18 residues. A word on this clonotype: The target antigen is unknown.

This chain connects TRBV24-1 to TRBJ2-1; 13 positions match TRBD2. This TCR was sampled from a male patient between 5 and 17 years old who had a stem cell transplant for acute myeloid leukemia, so the T cells may come from the graft donor. This specimen was PBMCs, mostly from graft donor cells, taken 360 days after TCRalphabeta/CD19-depleted stem cell transplant. CDR3 DNA: TGTGCCACCAGTGATTCATGGACTAGCGGGAGCATCTACAATGAGCAGTTCTTC. Translation gives CATSDSWTSGSIYNEQFF.